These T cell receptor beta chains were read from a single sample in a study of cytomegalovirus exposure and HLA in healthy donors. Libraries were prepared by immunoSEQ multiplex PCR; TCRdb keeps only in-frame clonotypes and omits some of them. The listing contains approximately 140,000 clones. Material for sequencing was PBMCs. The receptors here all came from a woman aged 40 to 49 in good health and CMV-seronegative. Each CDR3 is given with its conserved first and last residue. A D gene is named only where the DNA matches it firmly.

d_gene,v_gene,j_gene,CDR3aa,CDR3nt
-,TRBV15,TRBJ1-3,CATSRGRGTGNTIYF,TGTGCCACCAGCAGAGGCCGGGGAACAGGAAACACCATATATTTT
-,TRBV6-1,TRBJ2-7,CASSDSRITISYEQYF,TGTGCCAGCAGTGATAGTCGGATTACTATTTCCTACGAGCAGTACTTC
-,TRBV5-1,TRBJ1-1,CASTPMEGSMNTEAFF,TGCGCCAGCACACCAATGGAGGGGTCCATGAACACTGAAGCTTTCTTT
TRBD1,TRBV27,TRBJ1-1,CASSYQGAANTEAFF,TGTGCCAGCAGTTATCAGGGGGCCGCGAACACTGAAGCTTTCTTT
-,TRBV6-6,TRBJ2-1,CASSYSTRQSNEQFF,TGTGCCAGCAGTTACTCGACCCGACAGTCGAATGAGCAGTTCTTC
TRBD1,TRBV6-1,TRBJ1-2,CASRLSQGEGYTF,TGTGCCAGCAGACTATCCCAGGGGGAAGGCTACACCTTC
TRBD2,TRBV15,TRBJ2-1,CATSRGLSSGASYNEQFF,TGTGCCACCAGCAGAGGTCTTTCTAGCGGGGCCTCCTACAATGAGCAGTTCTTC
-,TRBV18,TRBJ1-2,CASAAVPYGYTF,TGTGCCAGCGCGGCGGTCCCTTATGGCTACACCTTC
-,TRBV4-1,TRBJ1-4,CASSLDGEGEKLFF,TGCGCCAGCAGTCTCGACGGGGAGGGAGAAAAACTGTTTTTT
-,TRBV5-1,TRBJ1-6,CASSLGAADNSPLHF,TGCGCCAGCAGCTTAGGGGCCGCTGACAATTCACCCCTCCACTTT
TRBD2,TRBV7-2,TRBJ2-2,CASSLRASGGSPNTGELFF,TGTGCCAGCAGCTTAAGGGCTAGCGGGGGCTCCCCGAACACCGGGGAGCTGTTTTTT
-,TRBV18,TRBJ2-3,CASSPGLQGTDTQYF,TGTGCCAGCTCACCAGGTTTGCAGGGAACAGATACGCAGTATTTT
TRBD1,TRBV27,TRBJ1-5,CASSLGQGFRQPQHF,TGTGCCAGCAGTTTGGGACAGGGGTTCAGGCAGCCCCAGCATTTT
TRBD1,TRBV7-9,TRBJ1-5,CASSRTGPNQPQHF,TGTGCCAGCAGCCGGACAGGGCCCAATCAGCCCCAGCATTTT
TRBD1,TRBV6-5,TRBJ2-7,CASRREGTVREQYF,TGTGCCAGCAGGAGAGAGGGGACAGTGCGCGAGCAGTACTTC
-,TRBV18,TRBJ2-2,CASSPQNTGELFF,TGTGCCAGCTCACCTCAGAACACCGGGGAGCTGTTTTTT
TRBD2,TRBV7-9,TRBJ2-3,CASSLTSTTDTQYF,TGTGCCAGCAGCTTGACTAGCACCACAGATACGCAGTATTTT
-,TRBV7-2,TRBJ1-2,CASTIQGYGYTF,TGTGCCAGCACCATACAGGGCTATGGCTACACCTTC
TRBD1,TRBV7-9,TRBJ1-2,CASTGQPSSYGYTF,TGTGCCAGCACGGGACAGCCTAGTTCCTATGGCTACACCTTC
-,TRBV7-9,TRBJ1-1,CASIATGNTEAFF,TGTGCCAGCATCGCTACAGGGAACACTGAAGCTTTCTTT